These 30 T cell receptor beta chains originate from one sample sequenced in a study of blood T cell repertoires in COVID-19 (dated by TCRdb to 2019 to 2021). The method behind the library was the immunoSEQ multiplex PCR assay. In its TCRdb copy, this immuneACCESS table keeps in-frame sequences only and misses some clones. Where compared with another copy, unresolved V genes explain less than half of these, and the others have no known cause. The sample has about 300,000 clones on record, 89% of them singletons. The leading ten clones occupy less than 2% of the sample. Material for sequencing was peripheral blood. The receptors stem from a woman aged 25-40 years with COVID-19, enrolled during active disease.

This clone occurred once. The chain is built from TRBV5-1 and TRBJ1-4, with 7 bases that match TRBD1. V was pared by 5 bases and J by 0 bases, with 4 bases of the junction left unmatched. Germline CDR1 SGHRS, CDR2 YFSETQ. The CDR3 has 15 residues. The CDR3 region is CASSLTGATNEKLFF. The CDR3 DNA sequence: TGCGCCAGCAGTTTAACAGGGGCAACTAATGAAAAACTGTTTTTT.

The CDR3 DNA reads TGTGCCAGCAGTGACCCGACAAGTTATGGCTACACCTTC. It yields the protein CASSDPTSYGYTF. This sequence joins TRBV6-1 and TRBJ1-2; D not certain. V was cut by 3 bases and J by 5 bases, with 10 bases left in between. CDR1 and CDR2 (germline): MNHNS, SASEGT. The CDR3 consists of 13 residues.

The chain joins TRBV10-3 to TRBJ2-5; D ambiguous. This CDR3 has 13 residues. CDR1 and CDR2 from the germline V gene are ENHRY and SYGVKD. V gave up 6 bases and J gave up 1 base, with 9 bases separating them. CDR3 in DNA: TGTGCCATCAGCGGTGTTCGCCAAGAGACCCAGTACTTC. This sequence encodes CAISGVRQETQYF.

This clone has more than one count but fewer than ten. The chain joins TRBV7-2 to TRBJ2-5; D possibly corresponds to TRBD2 (6 bases). The length of the CDR3 is 14 residues. Trimming removed 3 bases at V and 4 bases at J, with 12 bases between. Germline-derived CDR1 and CDR2 are SGHTA and FQGNSA. The DNA for the CDR3 is TGTGCCAGCAGCTTCGACTCAGCGGGAGAGACCCAGTACTTC. This translates into CASSFDSAGETQYF.

This chain links TRBV7-2 with TRBJ1-1, with D possibly TRBD1 on 6 matching bases. Germline V gene data show CDR1 as SGHTA and CDR2 as FQGNSA. This CDR3 has 19 amino acids. V was pared by 0 bases and J by 1 base, with 21 bases between. The CDR3 region is CASSLAYPGVVRKNTEAFF. CDR3 bases: TGTGCCAGCAGCTTAGCGTACCCAGGGGTGGTAAGGAAGAACACTGAAGCTTTCTTT.

There are a few counts of this clone. The J gene is TRBJ2-1, the V gene TRBV7-2, with 11 bases aligning to TRBD2. The CDR3 totals 15 residues. Germline V lookup: CDR1 SGHTA, CDR2 FQGNSA. V trimming: 3 bases; J trimming: 4 bases; junction bases outside the gene matches: 2. CDR3 nucleotides: TGTGCCAGCAGCTTCGCTAGCGGGGGGTACAATGAGCAGTTCTTC. It is translated as CASSFASGGYNEQFF.

V gene TRBV4-3 combines with J gene TRBJ2-7; D possibly corresponds to TRBD1 (6 bases). The CDR3 loop spans 13 amino acids. Germline values: CDR1 LGHNA, CDR2 YSLEER. With 2 bases removed from V and 3 bases from J, the gap between germline ends came to 8 bases. CDR3 nucleotides: TGCGCCAGCAGCCAAATAGGGGGCTACGAGCAGTACTTC. It encodes CASSQIGGYEQYF.

This chain uses TRBV3-1 (or the pseudogene TRBV3-2) with TRBJ1-2, with D unresolved. V was clipped by 1 base and J by 0 bases, with 6 bases between them. Germline V gene data show CDR1 as LGHDT and CDR2 as YNNKEL (reference sequence). The CDR3 runs to 14 residues. CDR3 coding DNA: TGTGCCAGCAGCCAAGGACATTCTAACTATGGCTACACCTTC. Translated: CASSQGHSNYGYTF.

Details on this clone: Other DNA sequences from this sample encode an identical CDR3 as well. The chain has TRBV3-1 (or the pseudogene TRBV3-2) and TRBJ1-1, with D unresolved. V was shortened by 0 bases and J by 4 bases, with 9 bases between the two germline ends. This CDR3 is 14 amino acids long. CDR1 is LGHDT, CDR2 YNNKEL, per germline (reference sequence). The CDR3 nucleotides read TGTGCCAGCAGCCAAGATGGGCGGGTCACTGAAGCTTTCTTT. Protein: CASSQDGRVTEAFF.

The chain links TRBV2 to TRBJ2-7; 10 bases match TRBD1. The CDR3 has 14 amino acids. CDR1 is SNHLY, CDR2 FYNNEI, per germline. Unmatched junction bases numbered 4, after V lost 5 bases and J lost 3 bases. CDR3 residues: CASSSDRGSYEQYF. The CDR3 coding sequence is TGTGCCAGCAGTTCGGACAGGGGGAGCTACGAGCAGTACTTC. The variable domain in full, with the rest retrieved from reference TRBV2 and TRBJ2-7, is EPEVTQTPSHQVTQMGQEVILRCVPISNHLYFYWYRQILGQKVEFLVSFYNNEISEKSEIFDDQFSVERPDGSNFTLKIRSTKLEDSAMYFCASSSDRGSYEQYFGPGTRLTVT.

The count of this clone is one. The chain employs TRBV10-3 and TRBJ2-1; 14 positions match TRBD2. CDR1 ENHRY and CDR2 SYGVKD come from the germline V gene. With V trimmed by 4 bases and J by 9 bases, 11 bases remained unmatched. The CDR3 contains 17 residues. The CDR3 loop is CAISAPGLAGGRGEQFF. CDR3 nucleotides: TGTGCCATCAGTGCGCCCGGACTAGCGGGGGGACGGGGTGAGCAGTTCTTC.

This clone was seen just once. CDR3 protein: CASSSGAGGGTEAFF. The CDR3 DNA reads as TGTGCCAGTAGCTCGGGTGCAGGGGGTGGCACTGAAGCTTTCTTT. J is TRBJ1-1 and V is TRBV19, with TRBD1 matching 7 bases. CDR3 size: 15 residues. V shed 6 bases and J 4 bases; nucleotides not matched to a gene: 11. Germline loops: CDR1 LNHDA, CDR2 SQIVND (reference sequence).

Regarding this clone: Within the sample, other DNA sequences also encode this same CDR3. The chain recombines TRBV3-1 (or the pseudogene TRBV3-2) with TRBJ1-1; possibly TRBD1 for D (6 bases). The V gene lost 3 bases and the J gene lost 1 base, with 6 bases spanning the gap. There are 13 residues in the CDR3. The germline V gene has CDR1 LGHDT and CDR2 YNNKEL (reference sequence). CDR3 in amino acids: CASSQGQNTEAFF. The DNA for the CDR3 is TGTGCCAGCAGCCAGGGACAGAACACTGAAGCTTTCTTT.

V gene TRBV6-1 combines with J gene TRBJ2-2; TRBD1 matches at 7 bases. The germline V gene has CDR1 MNHNS and CDR2 SASEGT. The V gene end was trimmed by 2 bases and the J gene end by 5 bases; junction bases not matched to a gene: 8. The CDR3 has 16 residues. CDR3 nucleotides: TGTGCCAGCAGTGAAATTAGGACAGGAGTTACCGGGGAGCTGTTTTTT. Translated: CASSEIRTGVTGELFF.

This chain links TRBV10-1 with TRBJ2-3; TRBD1 agrees at 8 bases. The CDR3 sequence is 16 residues long. The J segment lost 2 bases and the V segment lost 10 bases, leaving 14 bases of the junction unmatched. Germline CDR1 WNHNN, CDR2 SYGVQD (reference sequence). In DNA form, the CDR3 reads TGCGCCACCGACACACCGCGGACAGGGATCACAGATACGCAGTATTTT. This encodes CATDTPRTGITDTQYF.

The CDR3 DNA follows: TGTGCCAGCAGTTACTCCCAGAGCACAGATACGCAGTATTTT. Amino acid sequence: CASSYSQSTDTQYF. The chain carries TRBV6-5 and TRBJ2-3; D is unclear. The V end was cut by 0 bases, the J end by 0 bases, with 4 bases between. The V gene's germline CDR1 is MNHEY and CDR2 SVGAGI. CDR3 length: 14 amino acids.

This chain joins TRBV12-3 or TRBV12-4 and TRBJ2-7; possibly TRBD1 for D (6 bases). This CDR3 is built from 12 residues. Trimming cost V 5 bases and J 5 bases, with 10 bases left between them. CDR3 nucleotide sequence: TGTGCCAGCAGTGGGCAGGGGAACGAGCAGTACTTC. Encoded protein: CASSGQGNEQYF.

V gene TRBV4-2 combines with J gene TRBJ2-1, with a weak D call TRBD2 (6 bases). This CDR3 contains 11 residues. The V end was cut by 6 bases, the J end by 10 bases, with 10 bases between. Germline V lookup: CDR1 LGHNA, CDR2 YNFKEQ. The CDR3 loop reads CASRGGREQFF. CDR3 in DNA: TGTGCCAGCAGGGGGGGACGCGAGCAGTTCTTC.

The count of this clone is one. The chain combines TRBV6-5 with TRBJ1-3; TRBD1 might be the D (5 bases). The CDR3 spans 13 residues. Trimming removed 4 bases from V and 4 bases from J, with 8 bases in between. The V gene's germline CDR1 is MNHEY and CDR2 SVGAGI. In DNA form, the CDR3 reads TGTGCCAGCAGTTCCAGGGAAGGAAACACCATATATTTT. This encodes CASSSREGNTIYF.

The CDR3, as DNA: TGTGCCAGCAGTTCTAGCGGGGGGGGCTACGAGCAGTACTTC. It encodes CASSSSGGGYEQYF. The chain uses TRBV27 and TRBJ2-7; 12 nucleotides match TRBD2. V shed 4 bases and J 3 bases; nucleotides not matched to a gene: 1. The CDR3 runs 14 residues. The germline gives CDR1 MNHEY, CDR2 SMNVEV (reference sequence).

The V gene is TRBV9, the J gene TRBJ1-2; TRBD1 aligns across 9 bases. Germline V gene sequence: CDR1 SGDLS, CDR2 YYNGEE. The CDR3 consists of 14 residues. J was trimmed by 4 bases and V by 4 bases; bases with no gene match: 5. The CDR3 DNA sequence: TGTGCCAGCAGCCGGGACAGGGATATCTATGGCTACACCTTC. The encoded protein is CASSRDRDIYGYTF.

The chain joins TRBV19 to TRBJ1-1; the D gene is possibly TRBD1 (5 bases). With 7 bases removed from V and 4 bases from J, the gap between germline ends came to 13 bases. Germline CDR1 LNHDA, CDR2 SQIVND (reference sequence). CDR3 length: 13 amino acids. In nucleotides, the CDR3 is TGTGCCAGTATTGGGAAGGGGCCCACTGAAGCTTTCTTT. This codes for CASIGKGPTEAFF. Looking up the rest from reference TRBV19 and TRBJ1-1 gives the full variable domain: DGGITQSPKYLFRKEGQNVTLSCEQNLNHDAMYWYRQDPGQGLRLIYYSQIVNDFQKGDIAEGYSVSREKKESFPLTVTSAQKNPTAFYLCASIGKGPTEAFFGQGTRLTVV.

V gene TRBV2 combines with J gene TRBJ1-5, with D perhaps matching TRBD1 (5 bases). In germline, CDR1 is SNHLY, CDR2 FYNNEI. The CDR3 spans 14 residues. The V and J ends lost 5 bases and 7 bases respectively, with 15 bases between them. The chain's CDR3 is CASSRGWGGQPQHF. CDR3 DNA sequence: TGTGCCAGCAGTCGGGGCTGGGGGGGACAGCCCCAGCATTTT.

This chain uses TRBV7-3 with TRBJ2-1, with D perhaps TRBD2 (5 bases). V lost 6 bases, J lost 7 bases, and 10 bases lay in between. Germline CDR1 reads SGHTA; CDR2 reads FQGTGA. CDR3 size: 12 residues. CDR3 sequence reads: CASRGRTNEQFF. DNA of the CDR3: TGTGCCAGCAGGGGGAGAACTAATGAGCAGTTCTTC.

This clone has only a few counts. The CDR3 nucleotides are TGTGCCACCAGCAGAGCCCGGGACATCCGCTACAATGAGCAGTTCTTC. This gives the protein CATSRARDIRYNEQFF. V and J are TRBV15 and TRBJ2-1, with D possibly being TRBD1 (6 bases). This CDR3 comprises 16 residues. V lost 1 base, J lost 3 bases, and 13 bases lay in between. The germline gives CDR1 LNHNV, CDR2 YYDKDF (reference sequence). Full variable domain (outside the CDR3, taken from reference TRBV15 and TRBJ2-1): DAMVIQNPRYQVTQFGKPVTLSCSQTLNHNVMYWYQQKSSQAPKLLFHYYDKDFNNEADTPDNFQSRRPNTSFCFLDIRSPGLGDTAMYLCATSRARDIRYNEQFFGPGTRLTVL.

This clone has a single count. The same CDR3 is also encoded by other DNA sequences in this sample. V is TRBV10-3 and J is TRBJ1-2; 8 bases match TRBD1. Germline CDR1 and CDR2: ENHRY and SYGVKD. The CDR3 consists of 11 residues. The V gene end was trimmed by 8 bases and the J gene end by 4 bases; junction bases not matched to a gene: 0. In DNA form, the CDR3 reads TGTGCCATCGGACAGGGCTATGGCTACACCTTC. Translating gives CAIGQGYGYTF.

The chain carries TRBV13 and TRBJ1-1, with D maybe TRBD1 (6 bases). The CDR3 has 14 amino acids. Germline CDR1 reads PRHDT; CDR2 reads FYEKMQ (reference sequence). Between the trimmed V and J ends, which lost 5 bases and 0 bases, there was a span of 10 bases. DNA of the CDR3: TGTGCCAGCAGCCGAAGACAGGTGAACACTGAAGCTTTCTTT. Translation: CASSRRQVNTEAFF.

The J gene is TRBJ2-3, the V gene TRBV2; TRBD2 is a possible D gene (5 bases). Germline CDR1 is SNHLY and CDR2 is FYNNEI. Trimming shortened V by 5 bases and J by 2 bases, and 8 bases separated the two germline ends. CDR3 length equals 13 residues. The CDR3 bases are TGTGCCAGCAGTATGGAGGACACAGATACGCAGTATTTT. Translated, it gives CASSMEDTDTQYF.

The DNA for the CDR3 is TGCGCCAGCAGCTTCACAGGGGCGGAGGGCTACACCTTC. Translation: CASSFTGAEGYTF. This chain links TRBV5-1 with TRBJ1-2; 7 bases match TRBD1. This CDR3 has 13 residues. Germline V lookup: CDR1 SGHRS, CDR2 YFSETQ. The J segment lost 8 bases and the V segment lost 2 bases, leaving 6 bases of the junction unmatched.

V and J are TRBV10-2 and TRBJ1-6, with TRBD1 matching 7 bases. Germline CDR1 is WSHSY and CDR2 is SAAADI. The CDR3 runs to 15 residues. V lost 2 bases to trimming and J lost 9 bases; unmatched junction nucleotides: 7. In nucleotides, the CDR3 is TGCGCCAGCAGTGAGGGGACAGCATACGGTTCACCCCTCCACTTT. It specifies CASSEGTAYGSPLHF.